This T cell receptor beta chain comes out of a study of control samples from healthy donors and cancer patients. Trimming removed 4 bases from V and 6 bases from J; junction bases left unmatched: 8. Germline CDR1 and CDR2: LNHDA and SQIVND (reference sequence). This CDR3 is 15 amino acids long. Repertoires were generated with immunoSEQ multiplex PCR, while TCRdb's copy carries only in-frame clones and drops some. The data hold roughly 55,000 clones, with approximately 95% observed a single time. The sequenced sample consisted of blood. This receptor was obtained from a woman in her late teens or twenties in good health. The chain couples TRBV19 to TRBJ2-5; 10 positions agree with TRBD1. The CDR3 reads CASSTQGQGGKTQYF. As DNA, the CDR3 is TGTGCCAGTAGTACACAAGGACAGGGGGGAAAGACCCAGTACTTC.